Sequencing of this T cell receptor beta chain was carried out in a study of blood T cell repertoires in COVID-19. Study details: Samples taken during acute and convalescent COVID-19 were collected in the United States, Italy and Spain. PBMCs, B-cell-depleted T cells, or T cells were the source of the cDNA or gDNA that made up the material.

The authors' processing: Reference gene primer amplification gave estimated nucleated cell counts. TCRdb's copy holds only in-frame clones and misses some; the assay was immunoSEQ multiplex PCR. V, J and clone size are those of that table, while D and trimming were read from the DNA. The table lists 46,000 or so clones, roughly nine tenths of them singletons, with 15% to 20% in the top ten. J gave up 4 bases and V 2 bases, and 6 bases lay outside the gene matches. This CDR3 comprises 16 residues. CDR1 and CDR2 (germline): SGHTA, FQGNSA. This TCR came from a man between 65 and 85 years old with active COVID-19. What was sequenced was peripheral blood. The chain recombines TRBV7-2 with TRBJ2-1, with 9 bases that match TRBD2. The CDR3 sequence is CASSLWAGGKYNEQFF. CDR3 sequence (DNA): TGTGCCAGCAGCTTATGGGCGGGGGGGAAGTACAATGAGCAGTTCTTC. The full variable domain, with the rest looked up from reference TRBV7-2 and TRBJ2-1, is GAGVSQSPSNKVTEKGKDVELRCDPISGHTALYWYRQSLGQGLEFLIYFQGNSAPDKSGLPSDRFSAERTGGSVSTLTIQRTQQEDSAVYLCASSLWAGGKYNEQFFGPGTRLTVL.